The 3 T cell receptor beta chains presented below share a single source sample, sequenced in a study of Graves' ophthalmopathy and Graves' hyperthyroidism (dated by TCRdb to 2017 to 2018). The sample was run on an Illumina HiSeq 2000. For repertoire sequencing, TCR beta CDR3 regions were amplified from RNA transcripts. HTBI primers and the Qiagen OneStep RT-PCR kit were used in a first-round RT-PCR, which was followed by a second-round multiplex PCR, size selection and purification. The public reads were reanalyzed by TCRdb: fastp trimming at Q25, MiXCR alignment, in-frame beta chains only. CDR3 protein sequences are deduplicated, and each keeps its most common genes and DNA. Counted in this sample were 900,000 to 1,200,000 distinct CDR3 sequences; about 38% of them appeared once. In total, the top ten clones hold around 10% of the sample. The sample comprised peripheral blood or thyroid tissue (not recorded which). The receptor source for this set is an adult man with Graves' hyperthyroidism.

This clonotype was observed at least ten times. The J gene is TRBJ1-6, the V gene TRBV6-5; 7 bases fit TRBD1. V dropped 7 bases and J dropped 7; count of bases not matched to a gene: 7. CDR1 is MNHEY and CDR2 is SVGAGI in the germline V gene. The CDR3 contains 14 residues. CDR3 bases: TGTGCCAGCAAAAAGGGGGCAGCCAATTCACCCCTCCACTTT. Its protein is CASKKGAANSPLHF.

This clonotype came up a few times. This chain joins TRBV9 and TRBJ2-7; D ambiguous. The CDR3 has 14 residues. V dropped 4 bases and J dropped 0 bases, with 11 bases sitting between them. CDR1 SGDLS and CDR2 YYNGEE come from the germline V gene. CDR3: CASSQQSFSYEQYF. The CDR3 nucleotides are TGTGCCAGCAGCCAGCAGAGTTTCTCCTACGAGCAGTACTTC.

This clonotype was counted only a few times. The gene calls are TRBV2 and TRBJ2-2, with 8 nucleotides matching TRBD2. This CDR3 region has 16 residues. CDR1 and CDR2 (germline): SNHLY, FYNNEI. Germline trimming cut 5 bases from V and 4 bases from J; bases unmatched to any gene: 9. In nucleotides, the CDR3 is TGTGCCAGCAGTTCGTCCAGGGGACTAGGCACCGGGGAGCTGTTTTTT. It specifies CASSSSRGLGTGELFF.